Listed here are 29 T cell receptor beta chains from one sample, sequenced in a study of T cells expressing NK-cell markers. Following a re-call of the 5' RACE reads, TCRdb has one entry per CDR3 protein and lacks DNA. The sample table sets out 300,000 to 500,000 distinct CDR3 sequences. The specimen sequenced was blood T cells: a sorted CD56 or NKG2C T cell subset, CD4+ or CD8+ T cells, or bulk PBMC T cells (not recorded which). These receptors originate from a woman between 45 and 60 years old in good health.

The V and J genes are TRBV19 and TRBJ1-5; TCRdb returns TRBD1, unconfirmable since there is no DNA. The CDR3 has 13 amino acids. In germline, CDR1 is LNHDA, CDR2 SQIVND (reference sequence). The CDR3 protein is CASSTQGIEPQHF.

CDR3 loop: CATSRDPILRGGELFF. This sequence joins TRBV15 and TRBJ2-2. Germline assignment: CDR1 LNHNV and CDR2 YYDKDF (reference sequence). The CDR3 runs 16 residues.

The chain has TRBV4-2 and TRBJ2-2. This CDR3 has 14 amino acids. The germline CDR1 and CDR2 sequences are LGHNA and YNFKEQ. Here the CDR3 reads CASSPHSATGELFF.

The chain's CDR3 is CSVALGAEAFF. This rearrangement joins TRBV29-1 to TRBJ1-1. The CDR3 is made up of 11 amino acids. Germline V gene sequence: CDR1 SQVTM, CDR2 ANQGSEA.

This chain joins TRBV7-8 and TRBJ2-3; with no DNA, the TCRdb D assignment of TRBD2 cannot be verified. Germline loops: CDR1 SGHVS, CDR2 FQNEAQ. CDR3 length: 15 residues. CDR3 region: CASSFSGRDVDTQYF.

This chain joins TRBV3-1 and TRBJ2-1; TCRdb returns TRBD2, unconfirmable since there is no DNA. Germline-derived CDR1 and CDR2 are LGHDT and YNNKEL (reference sequence). The CDR3 is 17 residues long. CDR3 loop: CASSQVSGTVTYNEQFF.

This chain's CDR3 is CASSPNTGDTQYF. The gene calls are TRBV6-1 and TRBJ2-3. In germline, CDR1 is MNHNS, CDR2 SASEGT. The length of the CDR3 is 13 residues.

The chain links TRBV4-2 to TRBJ2-5. The CDR3 has 13 amino acids. Germline V gene data show CDR1 as LGHNA and CDR2 as YNFKEQ. CDR3: CASSDSPGETQYF.

The chain combines TRBV27 with TRBJ2-3. The CDR3 is 15 amino acids. The germline V gene encodes CDR1 MNHEY and CDR2 SMNVEV (reference sequence). This chain's CDR3 is CASSFSKTSTDTQYF.

V is TRBV14 and J is TRBJ2-3; TCRdb's D gene call, TRBD2, goes unchecked for lack of DNA. The CDR3 totals 15 residues. CDR1 and CDR2 (germline): SGHDN, FVKESK. The CDR3: CASSQEQREGDTQYF.

The V gene is TRBV20-1, the J gene TRBJ2-3; TCRdb lists TRBD2, though no DNA is available to test this call. CDR1 is DFQATT, CDR2 SNEGSKA, per germline (reference sequence). CDR3 length equals 11 residues. CDR3 sequence reads: CSAPTSGSEYF.

This chain connects TRBV7-2 to TRBJ2-3; TCRdb indicates TRBD1, and absent DNA this call remains unverified. CDR3 length: 16 residues. Germline V CDR1 and CDR2: SGHTA, FQGNSA. CDR3 region: CASSLGAKRNTDTQYF.

The chain joins TRBV30 to TRBJ2-1; there is no DNA to check the TCRdb D call of TRBD1. From germline, CDR1 is GTSNPN and CDR2 SVGIG (reference sequence). This CDR3 is built from 12 residues. The CDR3 spells CAWSPGTNEQFF.

J is TRBJ2-1 and V is TRBV18; TCRdb indicates TRBD2, and absent DNA this call remains unverified. Germline CDR1 and CDR2: KGHSH and LQKENI. The CDR3 sequence is 15 residues long. The CDR3 here is CASSPRTSGMGEQFF.

The V call is TRBV7-9, the J call TRBJ2-1; TCRdb's D call of TRBD2 is untestable without DNA. Germline loops: CDR1 SEHNR, CDR2 FQNEAQ (reference sequence). The CDR3 extends over 15 amino acids. The chain's CDR3 is CASSLGEGLFNEQFF.

The chain joins TRBV29-1 to TRBJ1-3; TCRdb names TRBD1, which stays unverified in the absence of DNA. CDR1 is SQVTM and CDR2 is ANQGSEA in the germline V gene. CDR3 length: 15 residues. CDR3 amino acids: CSVVLRTDLTNTIYF.

This rearrangement joins TRBV10-3 to TRBJ1-6. This CDR3 region has 18 residues. The V gene's germline CDR1 is ENHRY and CDR2 SYGVKD. CDR3 region: CAISLGPEISSYNSPLHF.

The chain couples TRBV27 to TRBJ1-2; TCRdb's D call, TRBD1, is unchecked because there is no DNA. Per germline, CDR1 MNHEY and CDR2 SMNVEV (reference sequence). The CDR3 runs 16 residues. The CDR3 sequence: CASSRRTGLTNYGYTF.

This rearrangement joins TRBV29-1 to TRBJ1-3. This CDR3 spans 12 amino acids. CDR1 SQVTM and CDR2 ANQGSEA come from the germline V gene. CDR3 region: CSVGSSGNTIYF.

The chain links TRBV7-8 to TRBJ2-1; TCRdb reports TRBD2, a call that lacks DNA to check it against. Germline V CDR1 and CDR2: SGHVS, FQNEAQ. The CDR3 length is 16 residues. Here the CDR3 reads CASSLGRRRGYNEQFF.

The chain has TRBV24-1 and TRBJ2-1; there is no DNA to check the TCRdb D call of TRBD2. This CDR3 has 17 amino acids. The germline V gene encodes CDR1 KGHDR and CDR2 SFDVKD. The CDR3 loop reads CATSESSGRPRSNEQFF.

This chain uses TRBV28 with TRBJ2-3; the TCRdb D gene call, TRBD2, has no DNA to confirm it. CDR3 length: 12 residues. Germline CDR1 reads MDHEN; CDR2 reads SYDVKM. CDR3 loop: CASSWDLDTQYF.

The chain uses TRBV7-3 and TRBJ2-5; with no DNA, the TCRdb D assignment of TRBD1 cannot be verified. Germline V CDR1 and CDR2: SGHTA, FQGTGA. CDR3 length: 15 residues. The CDR3 spells CASSQRTGTRETQYF. The variable domain in full, completed from reference TRBV7-3 and TRBJ2-5, reads GAGVSQTPSNKVTEKGKYVELRCDPISGHTALYWYRQSLGQGPEFLIYFQGTGAADDSGLPNDRFFAVRPEGSVSTLKIQRTERGDSAVYLCASSQRTGTRETQYFGPGTRLLVL.

The chain carries TRBV29-1 and TRBJ2-2; absent DNA, TCRdb's TRBD2 call cannot be checked. In germline, CDR1 is SQVTM, CDR2 ANQGSEA. The CDR3 loop spans 13 amino acids. CDR3 protein: CSASAGWPGELFF.

This chain links TRBV18 with TRBJ2-5; as DNA is missing, the TRBD2 call by TCRdb cannot be tested. This CDR3 is 16 amino acids long. Germline CDR1 reads KGHSH; CDR2 reads LQKENI. Here the CDR3 reads CASSPLAGALQETQYF. Variable domain in full (rest from reference TRBV18 and TRBJ2-5): NAGVMQNPRHLVRRRGQEARLRCSPMKGHSHVYWYRQLPEEGLKFMVYLQKENIIDESGMPKERFSAEFPKEGPSILRIQQVVRGDSAAYFCASSPLAGALQETQYFGPGTRLLVL.

The chain is built from TRBV7-8 and TRBJ2-7; TCRdb lists TRBD1, though no DNA is available to test this call. The length of the CDR3 is 14 residues. The germline gives CDR1 SGHVS, CDR2 FQNEAQ. This chain's CDR3 is CASSFFRENNEQYF.

The CDR3 is CASSPRDSEGETQYF. V is TRBV12-3 or TRBV12-4 and J is TRBJ2-5; the D gene TCRdb calls, TRBD1, cannot be checked with no DNA. The CDR3 contains 15 residues.

The gene calls are TRBV27 and TRBJ2-1; absent DNA, TCRdb's TRBD2 call cannot be checked. CDR1 and CDR2 (germline): MNHEY, SMNVEV (reference sequence). The CDR3 length is 18 residues. CDR3 in amino acids: CASTSSEVSFSSYNEQFF.

The chain has TRBV3-1 and TRBJ2-3; TCRdb reports TRBD1, a call that lacks DNA to check it against. CDR3 length: 12 amino acids. Germline-derived CDR1 and CDR2 are LGHDT and YNNKEL (reference sequence). CDR3 sequence: CASSHGDHTQYF.